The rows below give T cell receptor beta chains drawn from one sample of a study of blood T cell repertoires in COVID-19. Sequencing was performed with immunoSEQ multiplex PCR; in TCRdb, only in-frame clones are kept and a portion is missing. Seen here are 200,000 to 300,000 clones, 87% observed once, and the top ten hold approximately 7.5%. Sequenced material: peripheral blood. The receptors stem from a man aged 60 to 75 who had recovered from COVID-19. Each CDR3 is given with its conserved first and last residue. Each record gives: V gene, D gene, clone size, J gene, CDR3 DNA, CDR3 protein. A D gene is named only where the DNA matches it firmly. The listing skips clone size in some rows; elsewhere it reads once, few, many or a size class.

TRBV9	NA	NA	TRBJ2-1	TGTGCCAGCAGCGTAGGTCAGGGGGGAAGCTCGCAGGAGCAGTTCTTC	CASSVGQGGSSQEQFF
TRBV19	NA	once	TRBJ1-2	TGTGCCAGTAGTGCGGGACTTATATATGGCTACACCTTC	CASSAGLIYGYTF
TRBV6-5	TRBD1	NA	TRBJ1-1	TGTGCCAGCAGTTTTCCACAGGGGAACTCGAACACTGAAGCTTTCTTT	CASSFPQGNSNTEAFF
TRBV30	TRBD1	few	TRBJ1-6	TGTGCCTGGAGGGACAGGGATAATTCACCCCTCCACTTT	CAWRDRDNSPLHF
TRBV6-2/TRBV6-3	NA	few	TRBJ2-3	TGTGCCAGCAGTTACGGTAGCAGGGGTACAGATACGCAGTATTTT	CASSYGSRGTDTQYF
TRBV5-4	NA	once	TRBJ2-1	TGTGCCAGCACCCTCTCGGGGTCATACAATGAGCAGTTCTTC	CASTLSGSYNEQFF
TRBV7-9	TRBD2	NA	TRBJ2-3	TGTGCCAGCAGCTTCTTAGCTAGCGGGGGGAGCACAGATACGCAGTATTTT	CASSFLASGGSTDTQYF
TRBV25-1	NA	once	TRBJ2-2	TGTGCCAGTCATAGAACCGGGGAGCTGTTTTTT	CASHRTGELFF
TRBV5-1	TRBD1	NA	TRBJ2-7	TGCGCCAGCAGCGATTGGACAGGGGGCGAGCAGTACTTC	CASSDWTGGEQYF
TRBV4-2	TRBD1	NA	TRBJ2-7	TGTGCCAGCAGCCAAGCCAGAGGACAGGGGTACTACGAGCAGTACTTC	CASSQARGQGYYEQYF
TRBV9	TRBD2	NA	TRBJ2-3	TGTGCCAGCAGCGTAGTACCTAGCGGAGGTAGCCCCACAGATACGCAGTATTTT	CASSVVPSGGSPTDTQYF
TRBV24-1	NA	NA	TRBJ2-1	TGTGCCACCAGTGCCGGCGGATCCTCCCTACTGCAGTTCTTC	CATSAGGSSLLQFF
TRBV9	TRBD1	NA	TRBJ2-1	TGTGCCAGCAGCGGAAGACAGGGTGGGAGTGAGCAGTTCTTC	CASSGRQGGSEQFF
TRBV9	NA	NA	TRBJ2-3	TGTGCCAGCAGCGCTTACACAGATACGCAGTATTTT	CASSAYTDTQYF
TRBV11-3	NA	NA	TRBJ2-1	TGTGCCAGCAGCTTTGACGGGGGTCATGAGCAGTTCTTC	CASSFDGGHEQFF
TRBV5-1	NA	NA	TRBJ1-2	TGCGCCAGCAGCTTGGTTGAGGGCCGATATGGCTACACCTTC	CASSLVEGRYGYTF
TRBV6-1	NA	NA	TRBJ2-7	TGTGCCAGCAGTGTGGGAACCGGGACATTGGGAATCGAGCAGTACTTC	CASSVGTGTLGIEQYF
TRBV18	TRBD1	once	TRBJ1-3	TGTGCCAGCTCACTGTCTACAGGGGCGGGAAACACCATATATTTT	CASSLSTGAGNTIYF
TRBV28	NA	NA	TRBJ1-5	TGTGCCAGCAGAAGTGCGGGGTCCGGTGGCAATCAGCCCCAGCATTTT	CASRSAGSGGNQPQHF
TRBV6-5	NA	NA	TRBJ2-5	TGTGCCAGCAGTATTTCCCAGGGGATGGAAGAGACCCAGTACTTC	CASSISQGMEETQYF
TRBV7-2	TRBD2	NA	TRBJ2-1	TGTGCCAGCAGCTGGACTAGCGGGGGGGGAAAGGGTGAGCAGTTCTTC	CASSWTSGGGKGEQFF
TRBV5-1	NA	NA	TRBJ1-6	TGCGCCAGCAGCACCTGGACAGATTCACCCCTCCACTTT	CASSTWTDSPLHF
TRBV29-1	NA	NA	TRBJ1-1	TGCAGCGCCTTAAACCTAGGGGTATCTGGGGCTTTCTTT	CSALNLGVSGAFF
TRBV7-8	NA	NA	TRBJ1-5	TGTGCCAGCACTATAGAGGCGGGCAATCAGCCCCAGCATTTT	CASTIEAGNQPQHF
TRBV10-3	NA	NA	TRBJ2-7	TGTGCCATCAAGGCCAAGCGGGACACCTACGAGCAGTACTTC	CAIKAKRDTYEQYF